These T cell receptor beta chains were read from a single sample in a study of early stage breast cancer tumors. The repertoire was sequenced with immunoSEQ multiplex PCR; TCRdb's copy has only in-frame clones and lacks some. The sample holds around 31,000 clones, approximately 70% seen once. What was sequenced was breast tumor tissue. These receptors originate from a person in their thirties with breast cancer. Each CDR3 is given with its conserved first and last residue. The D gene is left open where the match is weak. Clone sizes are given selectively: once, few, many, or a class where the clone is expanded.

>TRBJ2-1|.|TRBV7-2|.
TGTGCCAGCAGCCCAGGAAGGGGGGGCGGGAGCTCCTACAATGAGCAGTTCTTC
CASSPGRGGGSSYNEQFF
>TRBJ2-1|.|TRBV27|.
TGTGCCAGCAGGGTTTACAATGAGCAGTTCTTC
CASRVYNEQFF
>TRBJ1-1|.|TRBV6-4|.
TGTGCCAGCAGTGACGAGGGTGTGGGTGAAGCTTTCTTT
CASSDEGVGEAFF
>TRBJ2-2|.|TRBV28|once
TGTGCCAGCATCAGGACAGCGAACACCGGGGAGCTGTTTTTT
CASIRTANTGELFF
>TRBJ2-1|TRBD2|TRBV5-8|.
TGTGCCAGCAGCCAGGTGACTAGCGCGTACAATGAGCAGTTCTTC
CASSQVTSAYNEQFF
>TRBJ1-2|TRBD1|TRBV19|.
TGTGCCAGTAGTATTTGGGACAGAAACTATGGCTACACCTTC
CASSIWDRNYGYTF
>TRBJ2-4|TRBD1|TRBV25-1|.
TGTGCCAGCAGTGAATGGACAGGGGCCAAAAACATTCAGTACTTC
CASSEWTGAKNIQYF
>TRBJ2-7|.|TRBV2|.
TGTGCCAGCAGTGAAATAGCTGGTTTGAACGAGCAGTACTTC
CASSEIAGLNEQYF
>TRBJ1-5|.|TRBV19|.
TGTGCCAGTACCAATCAGAAAGGGTTCAATCAGCCCCAGCATTTT
CASTNQKGFNQPQHF
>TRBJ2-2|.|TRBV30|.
TGTGCCTGGAGTAGGGGGGGCGGGGAGCTGTTTTTT
CAWSRGGGELFF
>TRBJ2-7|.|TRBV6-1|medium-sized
TGTGCCAGCAGTCAGCACATGCCCCCCTACGAGCAGTACTTC
CASSQHMPPYEQYF
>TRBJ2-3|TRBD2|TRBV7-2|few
TGTGCCAGCAGCTTAGCACTAGCGGGAGGAGGGACAGATACGCAGTATTTT
CASSLALAGGGTDTQYF
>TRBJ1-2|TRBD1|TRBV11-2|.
TGTGCCAGCAGCTTAAGGGGGCGGAGAGGCTACACCTTC
CASSLRGRRGYTF
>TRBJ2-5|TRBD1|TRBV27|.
TGTGCCAGCAGTTTTTCCGGACAGGGGGCTGGAGAGACCCAGTACTTC
CASSFSGQGAGETQYF
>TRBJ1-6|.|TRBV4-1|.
TGCGCCAGCAACCCCGGGAGCTCCTATAATTCACCCCTCCACTTT
CASNPGSSYNSPLHF
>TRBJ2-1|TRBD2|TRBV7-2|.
TGTGCCAGCAATCAACCACTAGCGGGAGTTGGTGAGCAGTTCTTC
CASNQPLAGVGEQFF
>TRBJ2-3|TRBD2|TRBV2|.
TGTGCCAGCAGTTCCCCGGGACTAGAGGTAGATACGCAGTATTTT
CASSSPGLEVDTQYF
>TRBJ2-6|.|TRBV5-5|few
TGTGCCAGCAGCACCTCTAGTGGGGGGACTGGGGCCAACGTCCTGACTTTC
CASSTSSGGTGANVLTF
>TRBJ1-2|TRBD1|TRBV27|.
TGTGCCAGCAGTGCATCCGGGACAGGGGATGTCTATGGCTACACCTTC
CASSASGTGDVYGYTF
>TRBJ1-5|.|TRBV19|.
TGTGCCAGTAGTATAGTTTGGCCGGGACACGGGTGGACTAGCAATCAGCCCCAGCATTTT
CASSIVWPGHGWTSNQPQHF
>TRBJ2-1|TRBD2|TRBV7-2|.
TGTGCCAGCAGCCTAACGGGACTAGCGGCTTACAATGAGCAGTTCTTC
CASSLTGLAAYNEQFF
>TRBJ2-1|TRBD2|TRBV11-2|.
TGTGCCAGCAGCAGCTATAGCGGGAGTTACAATGAGCAGTTCTTC
CASSSYSGSYNEQFF
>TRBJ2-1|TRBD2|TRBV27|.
TGTGCCAGCAGATTGCGGGGGGGAAATGAGCAGTTCTTC
CASRLRGGNEQFF
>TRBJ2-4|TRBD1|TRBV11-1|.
TGTGCCAGCAGCCAGACAGGGGGCGATCTGGCCAAAAACATTCAGTACTTC
CASSQTGGDLAKNIQYF
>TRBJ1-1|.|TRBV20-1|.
TGCAGTGCTGGAGTAGGGGCTGAAGCTTTCTTT
CSAGVGAEAFF
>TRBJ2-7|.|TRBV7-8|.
TGTGCCAGCAGCTTAGAGTCGCTAGCAGCCTACGAGCAGTACTTC
CASSLESLAAYEQYF
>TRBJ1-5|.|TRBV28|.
TGTGCCAGCAGTCCCCAGGTAGTTGGCAATCAGCCCCAGCATTTT
CASSPQVVGNQPQHF
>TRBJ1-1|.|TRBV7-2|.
TGTGCCAGCAGCTTTAAGGGGGGGAACACTGAAGCTTTCTTT
CASSFKGGNTEAFF
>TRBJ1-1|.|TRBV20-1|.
TGCAGTGCTCGCAGGGTTACTGAAGCTTTCTTT
CSARRVTEAFF
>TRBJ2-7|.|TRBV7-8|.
TGTGCCAGCAGCGATGCGGGCTACGAGCAGTACTTC
CASSDAGYEQYF
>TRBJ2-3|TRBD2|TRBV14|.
TGTGCCAGCAGCCAGGGACTAGCGGGAGGAAGTATTGGGACAGATACGCAGTATTTT
CASSQGLAGGSIGTDTQYF